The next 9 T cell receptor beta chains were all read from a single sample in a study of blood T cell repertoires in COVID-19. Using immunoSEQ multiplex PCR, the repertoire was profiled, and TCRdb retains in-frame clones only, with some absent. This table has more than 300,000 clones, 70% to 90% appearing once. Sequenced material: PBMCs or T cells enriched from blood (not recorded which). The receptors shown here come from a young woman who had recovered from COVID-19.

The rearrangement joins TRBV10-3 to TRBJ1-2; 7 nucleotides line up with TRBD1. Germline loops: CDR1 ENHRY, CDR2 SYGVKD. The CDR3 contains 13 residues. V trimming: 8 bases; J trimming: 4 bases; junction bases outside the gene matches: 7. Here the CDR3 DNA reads TGTGCCATCGCTTCGGGACAGAGCTATGGCTACACCTTC. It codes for CAIASGQSYGYTF.

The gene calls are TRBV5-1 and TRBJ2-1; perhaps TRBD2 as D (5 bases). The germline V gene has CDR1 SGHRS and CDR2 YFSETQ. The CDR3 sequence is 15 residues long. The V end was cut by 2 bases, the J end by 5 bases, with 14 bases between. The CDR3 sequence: CASSFVPSGNNEQFF. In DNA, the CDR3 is TGCGCCAGCAGCTTTGTACCGTCGGGGAACAATGAGCAGTTCTTC.

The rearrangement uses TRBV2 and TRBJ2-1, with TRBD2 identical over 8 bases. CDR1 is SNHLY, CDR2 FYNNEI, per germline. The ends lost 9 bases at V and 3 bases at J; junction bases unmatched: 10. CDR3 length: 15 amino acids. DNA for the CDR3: TGTGCCAGTAACTTCGGGGGGGGTTTCTACAATGAGCAGTTCTTC. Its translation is CASNFGGGFYNEQFF.

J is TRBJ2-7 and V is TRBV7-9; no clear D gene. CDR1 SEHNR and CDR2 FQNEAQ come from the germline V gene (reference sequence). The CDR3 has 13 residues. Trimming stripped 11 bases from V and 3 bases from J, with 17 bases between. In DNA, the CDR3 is TGTGCCGTAGATTGGCGACTTAACTACGAGCAGTACTTC. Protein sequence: CAVDWRLNYEQYF.

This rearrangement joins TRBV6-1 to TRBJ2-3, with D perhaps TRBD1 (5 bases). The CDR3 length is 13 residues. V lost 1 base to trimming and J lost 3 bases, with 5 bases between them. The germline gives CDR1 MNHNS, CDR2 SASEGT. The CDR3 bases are TGTGCCAGCAGTGAAGGACAGACAGATACGCAGTATTTT. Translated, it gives CASSEGQTDTQYF.

CDR3 in amino acids: CASSQPGISYEQYF. The CDR3 DNA is TGTGCCAGCAGCCAGCCAGGGATCTCCTACGAGCAGTACTTC. The V and J genes are TRBV14 and TRBJ2-7, with a possible D match to TRBD1 (5 bases). The CDR3 totals 14 residues. Germline CDR1 SGHDN, CDR2 FVKESK. The germline V and J ends were trimmed by 3 bases and 0 bases, with 9 bases remaining between them.

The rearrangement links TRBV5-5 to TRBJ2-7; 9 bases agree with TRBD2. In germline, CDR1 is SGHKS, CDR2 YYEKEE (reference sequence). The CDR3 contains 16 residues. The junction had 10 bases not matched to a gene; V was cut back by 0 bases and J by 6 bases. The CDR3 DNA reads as TGTGCCAGCAGCTTGGTGGTAGCGGGAGTCTTCGGCGAGCAGTACTTC. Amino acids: CASSLVVAGVFGEQYF.

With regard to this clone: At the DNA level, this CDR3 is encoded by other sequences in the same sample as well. CDR3 bases: TGTGCCACCAGCAGAGGGCAGGGGAACACCGGGGAGCTGTTTTTT. This codes for CATSRGQGNTGELFF. V is TRBV15 and J is TRBJ2-2; TRBD1 is a possible D gene (5 bases). V was cut by 1 base and J by 1 base, with 7 bases left in between. The length of the CDR3 is 15 residues. CDR1 and CDR2 (germline): LNHNV, YYDKDF (reference sequence).

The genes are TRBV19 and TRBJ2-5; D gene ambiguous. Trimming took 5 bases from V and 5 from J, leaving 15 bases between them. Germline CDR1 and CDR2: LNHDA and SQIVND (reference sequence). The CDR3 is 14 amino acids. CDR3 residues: CASSQSGFGETQYF. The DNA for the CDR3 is TGTGCCAGTAGTCAATCCGGGTTTGGGGAGACCCAGTACTTC.